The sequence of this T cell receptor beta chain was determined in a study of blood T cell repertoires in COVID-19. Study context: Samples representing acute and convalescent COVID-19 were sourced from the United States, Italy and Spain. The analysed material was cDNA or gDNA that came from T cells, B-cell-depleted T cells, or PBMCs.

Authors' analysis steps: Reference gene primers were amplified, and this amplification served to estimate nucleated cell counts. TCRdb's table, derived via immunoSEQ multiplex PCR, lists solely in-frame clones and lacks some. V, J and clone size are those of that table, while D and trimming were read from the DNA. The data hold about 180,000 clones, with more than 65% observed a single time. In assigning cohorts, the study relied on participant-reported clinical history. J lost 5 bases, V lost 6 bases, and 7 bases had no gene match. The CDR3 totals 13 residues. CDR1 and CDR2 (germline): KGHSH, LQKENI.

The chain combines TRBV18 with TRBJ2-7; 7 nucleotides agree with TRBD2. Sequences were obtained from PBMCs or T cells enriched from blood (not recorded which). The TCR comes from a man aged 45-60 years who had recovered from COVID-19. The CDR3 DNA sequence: TGTGCCAGCTCCCCAGGACTAGTGCACGAGCAGTACTTC. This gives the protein CASSPGLVHEQYF. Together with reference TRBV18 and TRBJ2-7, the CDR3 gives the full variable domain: NAGVMQNPRHLVRRRGQEARLRCSPMKGHSHVYWYRQLPEEGLKFMVYLQKENIIDESGMPKERFSAEFPKEGPSILRIQQVVRGDSAAYFCASSPGLVHEQYFGPGTRLTVT.